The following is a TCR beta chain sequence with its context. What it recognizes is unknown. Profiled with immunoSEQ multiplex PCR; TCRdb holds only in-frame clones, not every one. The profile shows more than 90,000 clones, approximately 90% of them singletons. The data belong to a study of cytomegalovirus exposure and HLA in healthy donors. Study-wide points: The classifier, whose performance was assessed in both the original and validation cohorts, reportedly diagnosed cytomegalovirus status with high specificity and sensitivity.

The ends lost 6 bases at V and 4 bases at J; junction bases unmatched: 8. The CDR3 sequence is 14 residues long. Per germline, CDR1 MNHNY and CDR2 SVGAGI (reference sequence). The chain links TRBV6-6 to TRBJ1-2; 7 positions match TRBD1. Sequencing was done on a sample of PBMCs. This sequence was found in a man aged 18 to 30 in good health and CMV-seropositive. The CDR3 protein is CASRGTESFYGYTF. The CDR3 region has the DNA TGTGCCAGCAGGGGGACAGAAAGCTTCTATGGCTACACCTTC.